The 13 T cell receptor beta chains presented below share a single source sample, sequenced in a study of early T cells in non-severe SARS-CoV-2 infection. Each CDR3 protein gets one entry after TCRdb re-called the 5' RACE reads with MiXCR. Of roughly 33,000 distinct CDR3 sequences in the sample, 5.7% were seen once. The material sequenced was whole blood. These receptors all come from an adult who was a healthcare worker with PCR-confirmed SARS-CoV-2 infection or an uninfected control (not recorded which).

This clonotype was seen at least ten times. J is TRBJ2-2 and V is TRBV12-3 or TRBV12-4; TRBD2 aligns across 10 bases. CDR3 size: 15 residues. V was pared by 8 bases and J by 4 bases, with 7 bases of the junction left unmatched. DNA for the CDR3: TGTGCCAGCGCTAGCGGGAGATTGGGCACCGGGGAGCTGTTTTTT. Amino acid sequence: CASASGRLGTGELFF.

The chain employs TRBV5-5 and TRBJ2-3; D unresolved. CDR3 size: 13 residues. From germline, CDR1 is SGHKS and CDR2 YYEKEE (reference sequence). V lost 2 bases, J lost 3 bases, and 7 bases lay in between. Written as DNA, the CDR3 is TGTGCCAGCAGCTTTCAGAGAACAGATACGCAGTATTTT. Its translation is CASSFQRTDTQYF.

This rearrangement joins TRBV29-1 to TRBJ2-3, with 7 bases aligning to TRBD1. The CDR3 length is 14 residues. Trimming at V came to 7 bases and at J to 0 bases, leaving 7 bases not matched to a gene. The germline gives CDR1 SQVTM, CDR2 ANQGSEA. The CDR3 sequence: CSAPGQASTDTQYF. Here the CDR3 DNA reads TGCAGCGCCCCCGGACAGGCTAGCACAGATACGCAGTATTTT.

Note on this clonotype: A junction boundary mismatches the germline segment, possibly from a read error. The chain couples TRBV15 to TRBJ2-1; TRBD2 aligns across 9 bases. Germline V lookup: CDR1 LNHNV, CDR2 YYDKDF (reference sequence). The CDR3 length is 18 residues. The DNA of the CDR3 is TGTGCCGCCAGCAGAGGGAGGTCCAGCGGGGGGCGGTTGAGGGAGCAGTTCTTC. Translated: CAASRGRSSGGRLREQFF.

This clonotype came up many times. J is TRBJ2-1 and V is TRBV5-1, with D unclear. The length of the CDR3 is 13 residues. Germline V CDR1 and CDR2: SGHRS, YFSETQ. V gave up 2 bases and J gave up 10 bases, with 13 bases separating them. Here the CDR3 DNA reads TGCGCCAGCAGCTTCTCTAAATCGGTGGAGCAGTTCTTC. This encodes CASSFSKSVEQFF.

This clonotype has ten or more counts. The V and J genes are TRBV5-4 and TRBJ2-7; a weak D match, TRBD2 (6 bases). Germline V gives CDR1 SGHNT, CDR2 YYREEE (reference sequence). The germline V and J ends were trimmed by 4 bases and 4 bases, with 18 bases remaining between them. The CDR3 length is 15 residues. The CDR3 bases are TGTGCCAGCAGCCCAGGAGGGCACGCACTATACGAGCAGTACGTC. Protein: CASSPGGHALYEQYV.

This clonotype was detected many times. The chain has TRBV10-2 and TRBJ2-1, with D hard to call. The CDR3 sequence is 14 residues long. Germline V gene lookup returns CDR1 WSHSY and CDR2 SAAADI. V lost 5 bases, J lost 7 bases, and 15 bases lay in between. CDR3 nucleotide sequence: TGCGCCAGCAGTCAGTTGGGCACTTCGAATGAGCAGTTCTTC. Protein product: CASSQLGTSNEQFF.

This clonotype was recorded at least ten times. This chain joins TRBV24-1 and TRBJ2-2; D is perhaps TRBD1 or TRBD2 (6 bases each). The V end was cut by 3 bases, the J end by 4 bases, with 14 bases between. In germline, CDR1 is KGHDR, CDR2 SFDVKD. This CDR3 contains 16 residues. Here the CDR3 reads CATSDVGAGGTGELFF. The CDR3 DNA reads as TGTGCCACCAGTGATGTGGGGGCCGGGGGCACCGGGGAGCTGTTTTTT.

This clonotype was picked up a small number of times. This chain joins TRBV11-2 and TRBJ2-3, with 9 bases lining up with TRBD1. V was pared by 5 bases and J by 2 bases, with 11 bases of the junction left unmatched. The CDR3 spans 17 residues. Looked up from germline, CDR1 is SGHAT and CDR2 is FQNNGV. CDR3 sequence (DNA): TGTGCCAGCAGCCAAGCCGACAGGGGGTCCTACACAGATACGCAGTATTTT. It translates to CASSQADRGSYTDTQYF.

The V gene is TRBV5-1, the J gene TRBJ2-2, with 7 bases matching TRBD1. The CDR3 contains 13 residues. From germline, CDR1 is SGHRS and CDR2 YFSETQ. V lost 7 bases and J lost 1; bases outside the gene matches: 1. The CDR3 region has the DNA TGCGCCAGCCGACAGGGGAACACCGGGGAGCTGTTTTTT. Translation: CASRQGNTGELFF. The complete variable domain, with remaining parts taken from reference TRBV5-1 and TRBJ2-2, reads KAGVTQTPRYLIKTRGQQVTLSCSPISGHRSVSWYQQTPGQGLQFLFEYFSETQRNKGNFPGRFSGRQFSNSRSEMNVSTLELGDSALYLCASRQGNTGELFFGEGSRLTVL.

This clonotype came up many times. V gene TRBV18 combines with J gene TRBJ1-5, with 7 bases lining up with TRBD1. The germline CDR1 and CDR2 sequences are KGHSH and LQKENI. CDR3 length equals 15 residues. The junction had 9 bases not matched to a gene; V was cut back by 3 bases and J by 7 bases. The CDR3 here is CASSPRQGVGQPQHF. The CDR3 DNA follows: TGTGCCAGCTCACCCAGGCAGGGGGTCGGACAGCCCCAGCATTTT.

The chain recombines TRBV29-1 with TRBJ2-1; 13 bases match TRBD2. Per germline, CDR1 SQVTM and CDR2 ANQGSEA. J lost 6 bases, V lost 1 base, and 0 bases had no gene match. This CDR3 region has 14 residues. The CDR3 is CSVEGLAGGNEQFF. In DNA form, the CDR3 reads TGCAGCGTTGAAGGACTAGCGGGAGGCAATGAGCAGTTCTTC.

The CDR3 bases are TGTGCCAGCAGTCCCACGGGGAGGTTAGGCACAGATACGCAGTATTTT. It codes for CASSPTGRLGTDTQYF. The J gene is TRBJ2-3, the V gene TRBV27, with D possibly TRBD2 on 6 matching bases. V lost 5 bases to trimming and J lost 1 base, with 16 bases between them. The germline CDR1 and CDR2 sequences are MNHEY and SMNVEV (reference sequence). The CDR3 has 16 amino acids.